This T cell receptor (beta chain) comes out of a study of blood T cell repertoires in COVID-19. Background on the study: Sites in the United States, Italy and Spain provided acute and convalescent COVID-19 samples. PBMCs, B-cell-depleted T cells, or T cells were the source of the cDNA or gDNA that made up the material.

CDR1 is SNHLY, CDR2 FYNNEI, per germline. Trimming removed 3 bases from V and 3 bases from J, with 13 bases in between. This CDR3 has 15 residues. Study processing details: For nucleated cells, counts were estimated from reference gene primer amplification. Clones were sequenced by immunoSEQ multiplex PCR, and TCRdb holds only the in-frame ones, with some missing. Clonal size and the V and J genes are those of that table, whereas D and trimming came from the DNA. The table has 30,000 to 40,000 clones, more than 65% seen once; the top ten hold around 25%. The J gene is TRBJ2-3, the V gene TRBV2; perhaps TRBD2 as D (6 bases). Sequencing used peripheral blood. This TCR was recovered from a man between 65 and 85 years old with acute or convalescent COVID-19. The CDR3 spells CASSDPGASTDTQYF. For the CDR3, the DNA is TGTGCCAGCAGTGACCCGGGAGCGAGTACAGATACGCAGTATTTT.